This T cell receptor (beta chain) was identified in a study of identical twins. Study-level results: Twin-shared out-of-frame alpha sequences were enriched for low generation probability.

Through template switching, a universal primer site was introduced, and the cDNA contained unique molecular identifiers. TCRdb used MiXCR to reprocess the 5' RACE reads, holding one entry per CDR3 protein. In the table there are about 240,000 distinct CDR3 sequences, roughly an eighth of which are singletons. In the case of this clonotype: Its specificity is unknown.

The CDR3 is made up of 12 amino acids. The V end lost 1 base, the J end lost 6 bases, and 7 bases lay between the germline ends. In germline, CDR1 is LGHDT, CDR2 YNNKEL (reference sequence). The same data also went into a second study, on yellow fever vaccine responses in identical twins. That source reports: Twins' vaccine T cell responses reportedly seemed partly convergent and partly personalized.

The material sequenced was memory (CD45RO+) T cells sorted from blood. The V call is TRBV3-1, the J call TRBJ2-7; D is undetermined. This receptor was identified in a woman aged 18-30 years in good health. The CDR3 nucleotides are TGTGCCAGCAGCCAAGGTCATCGCGAGCAGTACTTC. Its translation is CASSQGHREQYF.